This TCR beta chain derives from a study of OX40 agonist ivuxolimab in advanced cancers. Findings and caveats of the study: Among the least clonally expanded were partial responders at 0.1-3.0 mg/kg.

V was shortened by 5 bases and J by 3 bases, with 12 bases between the two germline ends. The germline V gene has CDR1 SGHNT and CDR2 YENEEA. This CDR3 contains 14 residues. About this clone itself: Its antigen is not identified.

Sequencing used immunoSEQ multiplex PCR; TCRdb keeps in-frame clones, though not all of them. This table has 35,000 to 45,000 clones, approximately 87% appearing once. The origin of this receptor is an adult with an advanced solid tumor such as melanoma, head and neck, liver or kidney cancer. The material sequenced was CD4+ or CD8+ T cells sorted from blood, taken in a trial of the OX40 agonist ivuxolimab. V gene TRBV11-3 combines with J gene TRBJ2-3, with a weak D call TRBD1 (6 bases). The CDR3: CASSGNRETDTQYF. CDR3 nucleotides: TGTGCCAGCAGCGGGAACAGGGAAACAGATACGCAGTATTTT.